A selection of T cell receptor beta chains follows, all from one sample in a study of Ad26.COV2.S vaccination and SARS-CoV-2 variants. The table came from immunoSEQ multiplex PCR; TCRdb's copy has only in-frame clones and leaves some out. The sample consists of about 410,000 clones, 88% of them appearing once. This material consisted of peripheral blood, taken in a trial of Ad26.COV2.S vaccine versus placebo. These receptors were taken from a person between 18 and 59 years old who received the Ad26.COV2.S COVID-19 vaccine or a placebo. CDR3s include the opening cysteine and the closing phenylalanine or tryptophan. The order of the fields is J gene, V gene, clone size, CDR3 length, D gene, CDR3 protein, CDR3 DNA. D genes are given only for firm matches. Clone size is shown for a subset of rows, as once, few, many or a class of expanded clone.

J: TRBJ2-3
V: TRBV5-4
size: few
length: 14
D: NA
CDR3: CASSADREADTQYF
DNA: TGTGCCAGCAGCGCCGACAGGGAGGCAGATACGCAGTATTTT

J: TRBJ1-6
V: TRBV7-9
size: NA
length: 14
D: NA
CDR3: CASSSDSSNSPLHF
DNA: TGTGCCAGCAGCTCGGACAGTAGCAATTCACCCCTCCACTTT

J: TRBJ1-4
V: TRBV27
size: NA
length: 14
D: NA
CDR3: CASSFRRGGEKLFF
DNA: TGTGCCAGCAGTTTCCGGAGGGGCGGCGAAAAACTGTTTTTT

J: TRBJ1-4
V: TRBV28
size: NA
length: 16
D: TRBD1
CDR3: CASSGRQGATNEKLFF
DNA: TGTGCCAGCAGCGGAAGACAGGGGGCAACTAATGAAAAACTGTTTTTT

J: TRBJ1-5
V: TRBV6-5
size: NA
length: 12
D: NA
CDR3: CASRTGDQPQHF
DNA: TGTGCCAGCCGTACGGGGGATCAGCCCCAGCATTTT

J: TRBJ1-5
V: TRBV6-5
size: NA
length: 14
D: NA
CDR3: CASSQLGDNQPQHF
DNA: TGTGCCAGCAGTCAATTAGGGGACAATCAGCCCCAGCATTTT

J: TRBJ2-7
V: TRBV3-1/TRBV3-2
size: NA
length: 16
D: NA
CDR3: CASSQVRGNPVYEQYF
DNA: TGTGCCAGCAGCCAAGTGAGGGGGAATCCTGTCTACGAGCAGTACTTC

J: TRBJ2-7
V: TRBV5-1
size: NA
length: 14
D: NA
CDR3: CTSSQGPHPYEQYF
DNA: TGCACCAGCAGCCAGGGACCGCACCCCTACGAGCAGTACTTC

J: TRBJ1-1
V: TRBV5-1
size: NA
length: 13
D: NA
CDR3: CASSLALGTEAFF
DNA: TGCGCCAGCAGCTTGGCCTTAGGCACTGAAGCTTTCTTT

J: TRBJ2-2
V: TRBV5-1
size: NA
length: 16
D: NA
CDR3: CASSTDTQGGTGELFF
DNA: TGCGCCAGCAGCACGGACACCCAGGGAGGAACCGGGGAGCTGTTTTTT

J: TRBJ1-1
V: TRBV7-2
size: NA
length: 15
D: NA
CDR3: CASSLGAGQNTEAFF
DNA: TGTGCCAGCAGCTTAGGGGCGGGGCAGAACACTGAAGCTTTCTTT

J: TRBJ2-1
V: TRBV11-2
size: NA
length: 13
D: NA
CDR3: CASSSDAYNEQFF
DNA: TGTGCCAGCAGCTCGGACGCCTACAATGAGCAGTTCTTC

J: TRBJ1-2
V: TRBV9
size: NA
length: 14
D: NA
CDR3: CASSVAESNYGYTF
DNA: TGTGCCAGCAGCGTAGCCGAAAGCAACTATGGCTACACCTTC

J: TRBJ1-2
V: TRBV6-5
size: NA
length: 13
D: NA
CDR3: CASRLTELASYTF
DNA: TGTGCCAGCAGACTGACAGAGCTTGCGAGCTACACCTTC

J: TRBJ1-4
V: TRBV6-5
size: few
length: 14
D: NA
CDR3: CASSFSLTNEKLFF
DNA: TGTGCCAGCAGTTTCAGTCTCACTAATGAAAAACTGTTTTTT

J: TRBJ1-2
V: TRBV7-9
size: NA
length: 15
D: NA
CDR3: CASSSGAGSGYGYTF
DNA: TGTGCCAGCAGCTCAGGGGCCGGTAGTGGGTATGGCTACACCTTC

J: TRBJ1-1
V: TRBV27
size: NA
length: 16
D: NA
CDR3: CASSFATDLGNTEAFF
DNA: TGTGCCAGCAGTTTCGCCACTGACCTCGGGAACACTGAAGCTTTCTTT

J: TRBJ2-3
V: TRBV2
size: NA
length: 12
D: NA
CDR3: CASSPQADTQYF
DNA: TGTGCCAGCAGTCCACAGGCAGATACGCAGTATTTT

J: TRBJ1-5
V: TRBV19
size: NA
length: 15
D: NA
CDR3: CASSIGSGLNQPQHF
DNA: TGTGCCAGTAGTATAGGATCGGGATTAAATCAGCCCCAGCATTTT

J: TRBJ1-3
V: TRBV4-1
size: NA
length: 11
D: NA
CDR3: CASQGENTIYF
DNA: TGCGCCAGCCAAGGAGAAAACACCATATATTTT

J: TRBJ2-2
V: TRBV11-3
size: NA
length: 14
D: NA
CDR3: CASSLGKISGELFF
DNA: TGTGCCAGCAGCTTAGGGAAAATCTCCGGGGAGCTGTTTTTT

J: TRBJ2-5
V: TRBV12-3/TRBV12-4
size: NA
length: 13
D: NA
CDR3: CASSFGTSETQYF
DNA: TGTGCCAGCAGTTTCGGGACCAGTGAGACCCAGTACTTC

J: TRBJ1-2
V: TRBV7-9
size: NA
length: 14
D: NA
CDR3: CASSLDWRVESYTF
DNA: TGTGCCAGCAGCTTAGATTGGAGGGTAGAAAGCTACACCTTC

J: TRBJ2-5
V: TRBV9
size: NA
length: 16
D: NA
CDR3: CASSVGLGIGWETQYF
DNA: TGTGCCAGCAGCGTAGGTCTGGGGATCGGTTGGGAGACCCAGTACTTC

J: TRBJ1-6
V: TRBV18
size: NA
length: 14
D: NA
CDR3: CASSPRANNSPLHF
DNA: TGTGCCAGCTCACCACGGGCTAATAATTCACCCCTCCACTTT

J: TRBJ1-5
V: TRBV6-1
size: NA
length: 17
D: NA
CDR3: CASSVYSGPYSNQPQHF
DNA: TGTGCCAGCAGTGTATACTCGGGACCCTATAGCAATCAGCCCCAGCATTTT

J: TRBJ2-5
V: TRBV5-1
size: NA
length: 14
D: NA
CDR3: CASSLGQGQETQYF
DNA: TGCGCCAGCAGCTTGGGGCAGGGCCAAGAGACCCAGTACTTC

J: TRBJ1-6
V: TRBV7-2
size: NA
length: 14
D: NA
CDR3: CASSLGGFYSPLHF
DNA: TGTGCCAGCAGCTTAGGGGGGTTTTATTCACCCCTCCACTTT

J: TRBJ2-5
V: TRBV5-1
size: NA
length: 14
D: TRBD2
CDR3: CASSIGTSGETQYF
DNA: TGCGCCAGCAGCATCGGGACTAGCGGGGAGACCCAGTACTTC

J: TRBJ2-5
V: TRBV4-3
size: NA
length: 15
D: TRBD1
CDR3: CASSQDQGAGETQYF
DNA: TGCGCCAGCAGCCAAGATCAGGGGGCGGGAGAGACCCAGTACTTC

J: TRBJ2-7
V: TRBV6-5
size: NA
length: 15
D: TRBD2
CDR3: CASRSRLAGWYEQYF
DNA: TGTGCCAGCAGGAGCCGACTAGCGGGGTGGTACGAGCAGTACTTC

J: TRBJ2-1
V: TRBV7-2
size: NA
length: 17
D: TRBD1
CDR3: CASSLVAGRDRANEQFF
DNA: TGTGCCAGCAGCTTAGTTGCGGGTAGAGACAGGGCCAATGAGCAGTTCTTC

J: TRBJ2-7
V: TRBV19
size: NA
length: 16
D: NA
CDR3: CASRPKGFSLVNEQYF
DNA: TGTGCCAGTAGGCCCAAGGGTTTCTCCCTCGTGAACGAGCAGTACTTC

J: TRBJ2-5
V: TRBV5-1
size: NA
length: 14
D: NA
CDR3: CASSEDSNRETQYF
DNA: TGCGCCAGCAGCGAGGACAGCAACCGGGAGACCCAGTACTTC

J: TRBJ1-2
V: TRBV5-5
size: NA
length: 15
D: NA
CDR3: CASSTGGGSNYGYTF
DNA: TGTGCCAGCAGCACCGGGGGCGGATCTAACTATGGCTACACCTTC

J: TRBJ2-1
V: TRBV5-4
size: NA
length: 16
D: NA
CDR3: CASSLDLRSSYNEQFF
DNA: TGTGCCAGCAGCTTGGATCTCAGGAGCTCCTACAATGAGCAGTTCTTC

J: TRBJ2-2
V: TRBV6-4
size: NA
length: 15
D: NA
CDR3: CAATGKGHNTGELFF
DNA: TGTGCCGCTACAGGGAAGGGGCACAACACCGGGGAGCTGTTTTTT

J: TRBJ2-2
V: TRBV7-7
size: NA
length: 16
D: TRBD2
CDR3: CASSPNPRTSPGELFF
DNA: TGTGCCAGCAGCCCGAATCCCCGGACTAGCCCCGGGGAGCTGTTTTTT

J: TRBJ2-1
V: TRBV19
size: NA
length: 13
D: NA
CDR3: CASSIDGGAEQFF
DNA: TGTGCCAGTAGTATAGATGGGGGGGCTGAGCAGTTCTTC

J: TRBJ1-5
V: TRBV6-5
size: NA
length: 14
D: NA
CDR3: CASSPRGLREPQHF
DNA: TGTGCCAGCAGTCCCCGGGGGCTCCGGGAGCCCCAGCATTTT

J: TRBJ2-3
V: TRBV4-1
size: few
length: 18
D: NA
CDR3: CASSQDPRLPEEADTQYF
DNA: TGCGCCAGCAGCCAAGATCCGAGACTCCCCGAGGAGGCAGATACGCAGTATTTT

J: TRBJ1-3
V: TRBV7-2
size: NA
length: 15
D: TRBD1
CDR3: CASSISGTGGNTIYF
DNA: TGTGCCAGCAGCATTTCCGGGACAGGAGGAAACACCATATATTTT

J: TRBJ2-5
V: TRBV24-1
size: NA
length: 15
D: NA
CDR3: CATSESRGAGETQYF
DNA: TGTGCCACCAGTGAATCCCGGGGGGCGGGGGAGACCCAGTACTTC

J: TRBJ2-3
V: TRBV11-1
size: NA
length: 16
D: TRBD2
CDR3: CASSPRGRGTSDTQYF
DNA: TGTGCCAGCAGCCCCCGTGGGCGGGGGACTTCAGATACGCAGTATTTT

J: TRBJ2-2
V: TRBV7-2
size: NA
length: 12
D: NA
CDR3: CASSLVYGELFF
DNA: TGTGCCAGCAGTCTCGTATACGGGGAGCTGTTTTTT

J: TRBJ2-1
V: TRBV11-2
size: NA
length: 15
D: NA
CDR3: CASRSPGGARNEQFF
DNA: TGTGCCAGCAGGTCCCCTGGGGGGGCGCGGAATGAGCAGTTCTTC

J: TRBJ1-2
V: TRBV7-8
size: NA
length: 17
D: TRBD1
CDR3: CASSTRVGGDLAYGYTF
DNA: TGTGCCAGCAGCACCCGGGTAGGGGGCGACCTCGCCTATGGCTACACCTTC

J: TRBJ2-5
V: TRBV15
size: NA
length: 14
D: NA
CDR3: CATSRDQGGETQYF
DNA: TGTGCCACCAGCAGAGATCAGGGTGGAGAGACCCAGTACTTC

J: TRBJ1-2
V: TRBV30
size: NA
length: 16
D: NA
CDR3: CAWSIHPGSPNYGYTF
DNA: TGTGCCTGGAGTATCCACCCAGGGTCCCCTAACTATGGCTACACCTTC

J: TRBJ2-7
V: TRBV6-1
size: NA
length: 12
D: NA
CDR3: CASSEWGYEQYF
DNA: TGTGCCAGCAGTGAATGGGGTTACGAGCAGTACTTC

J: TRBJ2-6
V: TRBV7-9
size: once
length: 14
D: NA
CDR3: CARAGDRGANVLTF
DNA: TGTGCCCGAGCAGGGGACCGAGGGGCCAACGTCCTGACTTTC

J: TRBJ1-5
V: TRBV4-1
size: NA
length: 16
D: NA
CDR3: CASSQVQGGGNQPQHF
DNA: TGCGCCAGCAGCCAAGTCCAGGGTGGAGGCAATCAGCCCCAGCATTTT

J: TRBJ2-2
V: TRBV4-1
size: NA
length: 17
D: NA
CDR3: CASSQDGPPSSTGELFF
DNA: TGCGCCAGCAGCCAAGATGGCCCTCCTTCTTCCACCGGGGAGCTGTTTTTT

J: TRBJ2-1
V: TRBV12-3/TRBV12-4
size: NA
length: 13
D: TRBD2
CDR3: CASSFGTINEQFF
DNA: TGTGCCAGCAGTTTTGGGACTATCAATGAGCAGTTCTTC

J: TRBJ1-1
V: TRBV18
size: few
length: 13
D: NA
CDR3: CASSPLANTEAFF
DNA: TGTGCCAGCTCACCCCTAGCGAACACTGAAGCTTTCTTT

J: TRBJ1-6
V: TRBV2
size: NA
length: 15
D: NA
CDR3: CASSEELIGTSPLHF
DNA: TGTGCCAGCAGTGAAGAATTGATAGGGACTTCACCCCTCCACTTT

J: TRBJ1-1
V: TRBV5-1
size: NA
length: 16
D: NA
CDR3: CASSLIGSPGDTEAFF
DNA: TGCGCCAGCAGCTTGATCGGGAGCCCCGGCGACACTGAAGCTTTCTTT